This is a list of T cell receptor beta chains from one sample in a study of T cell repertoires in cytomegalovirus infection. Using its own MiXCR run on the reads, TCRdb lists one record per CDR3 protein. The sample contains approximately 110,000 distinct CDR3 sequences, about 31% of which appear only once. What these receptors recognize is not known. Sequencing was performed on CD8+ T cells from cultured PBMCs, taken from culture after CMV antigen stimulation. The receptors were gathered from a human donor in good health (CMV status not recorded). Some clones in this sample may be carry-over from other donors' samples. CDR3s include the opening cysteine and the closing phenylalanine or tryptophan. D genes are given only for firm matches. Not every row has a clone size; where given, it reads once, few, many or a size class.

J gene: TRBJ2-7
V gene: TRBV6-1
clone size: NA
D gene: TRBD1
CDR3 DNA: TGTGCCAGCAACCACAGGGGGGCCTACGAGCAGTACTTC
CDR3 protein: CASNHRGAYEQYF

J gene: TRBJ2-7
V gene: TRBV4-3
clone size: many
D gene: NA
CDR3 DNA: TGCGCCAGCAGCCAAGATGTTGGGGACGACAGAGGAACCTACGAGCAGTACTTC
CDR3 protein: CASSQDVGDDRGTYEQYF

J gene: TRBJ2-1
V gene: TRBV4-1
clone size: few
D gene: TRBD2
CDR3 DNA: TGCGCCAGCAGCCAAGATCCCGGGGGGGCCTTGGATGAGCAGTTCTTC
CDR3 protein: CASSQDPGGALDEQFF

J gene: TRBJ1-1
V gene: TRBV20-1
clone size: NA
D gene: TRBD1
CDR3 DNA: TGCAGTGCCCCGACCGGGACAGGGGGTACTGAAGCTTTCTTT
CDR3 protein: CSAPTGTGGTEAFF

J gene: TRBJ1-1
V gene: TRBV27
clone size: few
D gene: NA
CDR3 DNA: TGTGCCAGCAGTTTATCGGGCAGGGCGAACACTGAAGCTTTCTTT
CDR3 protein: CASSLSGRANTEAFF

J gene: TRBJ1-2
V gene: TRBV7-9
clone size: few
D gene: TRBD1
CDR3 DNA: TGTGCCAGCAGCACGGACAGGGCTTTCGGGGGCTACACCTTC
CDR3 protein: CASSTDRAFGGYTF

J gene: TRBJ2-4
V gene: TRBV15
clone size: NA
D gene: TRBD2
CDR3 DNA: TGTGCCACCAGGGTGGGGGGGGATATAGCCAAAAACATTCAGTACTTC
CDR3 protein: CATRVGGDIAKNIQYF

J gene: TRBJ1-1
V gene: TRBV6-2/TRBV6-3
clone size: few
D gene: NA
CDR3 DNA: TGTGCCAGCAGTTATAAGAGGCGGGCTTTCTTT
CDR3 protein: CASSYKRRAFF

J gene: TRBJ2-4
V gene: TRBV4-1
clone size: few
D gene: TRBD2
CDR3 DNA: TGCGCCAGCAGCCAAGATCGAGCTAGCGGGGGATCCGAGGCCAAAAACATTCAGTACTTC
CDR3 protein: CASSQDRASGGSEAKNIQYF

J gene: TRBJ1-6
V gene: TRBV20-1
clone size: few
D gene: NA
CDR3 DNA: TGCAGTGCTAGATCTCAATCTTATCGGTCACCCCTCCACTTT
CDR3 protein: CSARSQSYRSPLHF

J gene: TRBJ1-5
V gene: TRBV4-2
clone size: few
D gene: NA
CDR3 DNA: TGTGCCAGCAGCCCTCAATTGGGGTGTGTCGGACTCAATCAGCCCCAGCATTTT
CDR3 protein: CASSPQLGCVGLNQPQHF

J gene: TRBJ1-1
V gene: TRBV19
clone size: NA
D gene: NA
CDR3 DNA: TGTGCCAGTAGTATAGGACCTCTGGGCACTGAAGCTTTCTTT
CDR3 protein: CASSIGPLGTEAFF

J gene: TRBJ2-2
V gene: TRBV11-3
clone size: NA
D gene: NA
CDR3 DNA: TGTGCCAGCAGCTCCCGACTATCCGGGGAGCTGTTTTTT
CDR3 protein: CASSSRLSGELFF

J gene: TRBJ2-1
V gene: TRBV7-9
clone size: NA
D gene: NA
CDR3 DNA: TGTGCCAGCAGCTCCTCGGACTATTTCAATGAGCAGTTCTTC
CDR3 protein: CASSSSDYFNEQFF

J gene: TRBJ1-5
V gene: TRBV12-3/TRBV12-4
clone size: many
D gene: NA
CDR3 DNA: TGTGCCAGCAGTCTCCTAACAAACCAGCCCCAGCATTTT
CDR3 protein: CASSLLTNQPQHF

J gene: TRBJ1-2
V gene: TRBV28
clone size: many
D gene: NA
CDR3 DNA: TGTGCCAGCAGTCAATCCGTCTGGGGCTATGGCTACACCTTC
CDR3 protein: CASSQSVWGYGYTF

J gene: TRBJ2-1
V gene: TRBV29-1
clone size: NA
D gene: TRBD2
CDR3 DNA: TGCAGCGTTGATGTTAGCGGGGGGACCTACAATGAGCAGTTCTTC
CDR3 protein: CSVDVSGGTYNEQFF

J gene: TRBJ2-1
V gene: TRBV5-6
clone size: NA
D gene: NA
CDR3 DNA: TGTGCCAGCAGCTTGGGGACAACCGGAGAGCAGTTCTTC
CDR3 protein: CASSLGTTGEQFF

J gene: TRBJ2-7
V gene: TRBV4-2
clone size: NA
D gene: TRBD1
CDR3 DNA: TGTGCCAGCAGCCTCAGCTGGGACAGAACCTACGAGCAGTACTTC
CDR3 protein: CASSLSWDRTYEQYF

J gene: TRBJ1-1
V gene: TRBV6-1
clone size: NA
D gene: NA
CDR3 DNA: TGTGCCAGCTTTTTCGAGGGGGGACTTAACACTGAAGCTTTCTTT
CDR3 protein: CASFFEGGLNTEAFF

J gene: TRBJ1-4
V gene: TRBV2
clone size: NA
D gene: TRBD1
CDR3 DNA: TGTGCCACCCCGGGACAGGCTAATGAAAAACTGTTTTTT
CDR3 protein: CATPGQANEKLFF

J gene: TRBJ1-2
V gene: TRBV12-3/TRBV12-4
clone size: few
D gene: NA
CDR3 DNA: TGTGCCAGCAGTTTTGGGTATAACTATGGCTACACCTTC
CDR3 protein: CASSFGYNYGYTF

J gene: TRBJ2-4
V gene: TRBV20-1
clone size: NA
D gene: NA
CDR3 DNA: TGCAGTGCTAGAGGACCGGGGCCGTGGGTCAAAAACATTCAGTACTTC
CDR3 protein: CSARGPGPWVKNIQYF

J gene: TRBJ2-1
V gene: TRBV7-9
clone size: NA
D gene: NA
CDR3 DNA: TGTGCCAGCAGCTTACCCTTGACAGGAGGCAATGAGCAGTTCTTC
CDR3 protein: CASSLPLTGGNEQFF

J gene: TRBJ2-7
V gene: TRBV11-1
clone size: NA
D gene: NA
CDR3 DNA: TGTGCCAGCAGCCTAGAGTCCTACGAGCAGTACTTC
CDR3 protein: CASSLESYEQYF

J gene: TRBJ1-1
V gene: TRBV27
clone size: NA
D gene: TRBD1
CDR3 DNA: TGTGCCAGCGGATACACCCAGGGGGCTTCGTTTGAGACTGAAGCTTTCTTT
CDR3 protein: CASGYTQGASFETEAFF

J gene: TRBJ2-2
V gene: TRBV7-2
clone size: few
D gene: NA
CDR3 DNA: TGTGCCAGCAGCTTATGGGCGGACACCGGGGAGCTGTTTTTT
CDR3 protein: CASSLWADTGELFF

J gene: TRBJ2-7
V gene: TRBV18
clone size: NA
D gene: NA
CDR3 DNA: TGTGCCAGCTCACCAACGGTCGAGGGTTCCACCTACGAGCAGTACTTC
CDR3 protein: CASSPTVEGSTYEQYF

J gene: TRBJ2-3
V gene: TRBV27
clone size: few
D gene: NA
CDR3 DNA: TGTGCCAGCAGTTGGACAGCTAGCACAGATACGCAGTATTTT
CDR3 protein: CASSWTASTDTQYF

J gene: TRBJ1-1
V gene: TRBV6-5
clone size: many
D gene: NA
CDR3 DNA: TGTGCCAGCAGCCGTACGGGGACTGAAGCTTTCTTT
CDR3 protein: CASSRTGTEAFF

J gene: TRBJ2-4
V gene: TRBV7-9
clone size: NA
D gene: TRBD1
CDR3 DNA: TGTGCCAGCAGGTTAAAGACAGGGGCGGTTGACATTCAGTACTTC
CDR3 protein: CASRLKTGAVDIQYF

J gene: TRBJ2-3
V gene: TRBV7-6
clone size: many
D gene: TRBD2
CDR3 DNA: TGTGCCAGCAGCCAGGGACTAGCGGGGCCAGATACGCAGTATTTT
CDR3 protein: CASSQGLAGPDTQYF

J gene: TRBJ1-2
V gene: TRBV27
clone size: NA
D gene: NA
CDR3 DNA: TGTGCCAGCAGTTCGGGACCGGTTGGCTATGGCTACACCTTC
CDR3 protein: CASSSGPVGYGYTF

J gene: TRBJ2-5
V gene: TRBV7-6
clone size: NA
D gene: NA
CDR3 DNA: TGTGCCAGCAGCCGACCGGAGCGAGAGACCCAGTACTTC
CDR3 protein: CASSRPERETQYF

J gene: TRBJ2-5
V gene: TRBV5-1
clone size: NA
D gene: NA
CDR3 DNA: TGCGCCAGCAGCTTTGGGACAACGGGGACCCAGTACTTC
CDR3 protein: CASSFGTTGTQYF

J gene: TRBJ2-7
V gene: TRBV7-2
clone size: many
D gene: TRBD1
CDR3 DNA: TGTGCCAGCAGCTCCCTCATCGCCACGGACAGGGACGGTTACGAGCAGTACTTC
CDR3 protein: CASSSLIATDRDGYEQYF

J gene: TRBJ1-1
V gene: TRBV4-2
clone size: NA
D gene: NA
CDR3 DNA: TGTGCCAGCAGCCCAATTGGGGAAGGGATCACTGAAGCTTTCTTT
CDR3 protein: CASSPIGEGITEAFF

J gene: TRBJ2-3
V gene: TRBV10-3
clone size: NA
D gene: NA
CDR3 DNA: TGTGCCATCAGTGAGTCGTTCCCACCCACAGATACGCAGTATTTT
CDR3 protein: CAISESFPPTDTQYF

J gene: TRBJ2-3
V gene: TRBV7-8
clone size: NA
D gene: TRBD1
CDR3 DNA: TGTGCCAGCACGATGACAGGGCTTGGCACAGATACGCAGTATTTT
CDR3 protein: CASTMTGLGTDTQYF

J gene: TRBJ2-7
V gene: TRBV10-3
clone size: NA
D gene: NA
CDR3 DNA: TGTGCCATCAGTGAGTCGGGCTGGAGGGCTCACGAGCAGTACTTC
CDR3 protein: CAISESGWRAHEQYF

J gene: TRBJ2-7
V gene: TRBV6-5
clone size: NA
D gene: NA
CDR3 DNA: TGTGCCAGCAGAAACGGGATAAGTGACTACGAGCAGTACTTC
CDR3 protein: CASRNGISDYEQYF

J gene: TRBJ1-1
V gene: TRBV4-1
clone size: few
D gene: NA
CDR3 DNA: TGCGCCAGCGATTCGGGGCAGTTGAACACTGAAGCTTTCTTT
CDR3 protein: CASDSGQLNTEAFF

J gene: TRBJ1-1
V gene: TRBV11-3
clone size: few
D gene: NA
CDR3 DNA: TGTGCCAGCAGCTTAGGCCTATACACTGAAGCTTTCTTT
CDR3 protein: CASSLGLYTEAFF

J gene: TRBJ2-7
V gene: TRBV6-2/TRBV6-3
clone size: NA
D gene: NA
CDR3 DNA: TGTGCCAGCGGATATTACGAGCAGTACTTC
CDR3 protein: CASGYYEQYF

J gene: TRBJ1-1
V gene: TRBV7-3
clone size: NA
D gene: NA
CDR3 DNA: TGTGCCAGCAGCCCTATGGGACCGAAAGGCGCTGAAGCTTTCTTT
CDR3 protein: CASSPMGPKGAEAFF

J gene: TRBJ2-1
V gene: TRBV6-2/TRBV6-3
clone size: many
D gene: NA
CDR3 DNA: TGTGCCAGCAGTTACCCAACGGCCGGCAGCTCCTACAATGAGCAGTTCTTC
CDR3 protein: CASSYPTAGSSYNEQFF

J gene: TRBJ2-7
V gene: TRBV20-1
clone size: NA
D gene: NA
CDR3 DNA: TGCAGTGCTAGAATGGACACTCTGTTGTACGAGCAGTACTTC
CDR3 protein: CSARMDTLLYEQYF

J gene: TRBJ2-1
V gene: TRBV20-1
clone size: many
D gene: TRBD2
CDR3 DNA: TGCAGTGCTAGGAAAGCGGGGTACAATGAGCAGTTCTTC
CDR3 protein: CSARKAGYNEQFF

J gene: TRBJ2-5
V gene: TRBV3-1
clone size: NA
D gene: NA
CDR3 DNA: TGTGCCAGCAGCCACGAAGGACCAGCCTTAGAGACCCAGTACTTC
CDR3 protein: CASSHEGPALETQYF

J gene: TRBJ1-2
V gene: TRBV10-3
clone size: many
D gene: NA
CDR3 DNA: TGTGCCATCAGCATTACAGGGAGTGCTAACTATGGCTACACCTTC
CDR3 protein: CAISITGSANYGYTF

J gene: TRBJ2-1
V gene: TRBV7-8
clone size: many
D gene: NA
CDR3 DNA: TGTGCCAGCAGCTCGGGACCCGGGGGGCCCAATGAGCAGTTCTTC
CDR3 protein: CASSSGPGGPNEQFF

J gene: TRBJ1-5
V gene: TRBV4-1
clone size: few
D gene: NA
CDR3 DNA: TGCGCCAGCAGCCAAGAGAACAGGAGCAATCAGCCCCAGCATTTT
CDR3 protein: CASSQENRSNQPQHF

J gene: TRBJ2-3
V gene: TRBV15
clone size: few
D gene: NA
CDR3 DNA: TGTGCCACCAGCAGATGGCTAGCAAGCACAGATACGCAGTATTTT
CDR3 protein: CATSRWLASTDTQYF

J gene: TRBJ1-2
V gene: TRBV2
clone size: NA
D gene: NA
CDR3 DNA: TGTGCCAGCACCCCGGACCCAACTTACATGACAGGCTACACCTTC
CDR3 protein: CASTPDPTYMTGYTF

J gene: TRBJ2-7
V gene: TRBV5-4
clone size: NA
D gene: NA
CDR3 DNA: TGTGCCAGCAGCCCGAATGTAGGGGACGAGCAGTACTTC
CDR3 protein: CASSPNVGDEQYF

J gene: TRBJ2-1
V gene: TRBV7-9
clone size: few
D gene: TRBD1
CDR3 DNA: TGTGCCAGCAGCCCCCCGGACAGGGGGTTCTACAATGAGCAGTTCTTC
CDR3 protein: CASSPPDRGFYNEQFF

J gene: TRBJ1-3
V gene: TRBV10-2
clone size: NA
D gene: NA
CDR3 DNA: TGCGCCAGCAGTGAGTCGCGTTGGGGAAACACCATATATTTT
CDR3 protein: CASSESRWGNTIYF